The rows below give T cell receptor beta chains drawn from one sample of a study of blood T cell repertoires in COVID-19. This table comes from immunoSEQ multiplex PCR, and its TCRdb copy is limited to in-frame clones, with some not included. Of about 80,000 clones listed, about 78% are singletons. The source material was peripheral blood. The receptors here all came from a man in his sixties with COVID-19, enrolled during active disease. The CDR3 runs from the conserved cysteine through the conserved F or W. D genes are given only for firm matches. Clone size is shown for a subset of rows, as once, few, many or a class of expanded clone.

j_call d_call v_call clone_size cdr3_aa cdr3_nt
TRBJ2-5 TRBD2 TRBV5-1 . CASSSTSGPQETQYF TGCGCCAGCAGCTCGACTAGCGGACCCCAAGAGACCCAGTACTTC
TRBJ2-5 TRBD1 TRBV5-1 once CASSLAGTDKETQYF TGCGCCAGCAGCTTGGCCGGGACAGACAAAGAGACCCAGTACTTC
TRBJ2-1 . TRBV5-1 . CASSLSWGKRNEQFF TGCGCCAGCAGCTTGTCGTGGGGCAAGCGAAATGAGCAGTTCTTC
TRBJ2-6 . TRBV2 . CASRQDQGGANVLTF TGTGCCAGCCGACAGGATCAGGGCGGGGCCAACGTCCTGACTTTC
TRBJ2-3 . TRBV9 . CASSGRGVSTDTQYF TGTGCCAGCAGCGGAAGAGGTGTGAGCACAGATACGCAGTATTTT
TRBJ2-2 . TRBV4-3 . CASSQASGYANTGELFF TGCGCCAGCAGCCAAGCCTCGGGGTATGCGAACACCGGGGAGCTGTTTTTT
TRBJ1-3 . TRBV6-1 . CASSEGLSGGNTIYF TGTGCCAGCAGTGAAGGTTTGTCGGGAGGAAACACCATATATTTT
TRBJ2-7 TRBD1 TRBV5-6 . CASSFPGTGSHEQYF TGTGCCAGCAGCTTTCCGGGGACAGGGTCCCACGAGCAGTACTTC
TRBJ1-4 . TRBV9 . CASSPRGVANEKLFF TGTGCCAGCAGCCCCCGCGGGGTAGCTAATGAAAAACTGTTTTTT
TRBJ2-7 TRBD2 TRBV29-1 . CSVVGTSGVYEQYF TGCAGCGTTGTAGGGACTAGCGGAGTCTACGAGCAGTACTTC
TRBJ2-3 TRBD2 TRBV3-1/TRBV3-2 . CASSLGLAGGTDTQYF TGTGCCAGCAGCCTAGGACTAGCGGGGGGCACAGATACGCAGTATTTT
TRBJ2-7 . TRBV7-8 . CASSLRVYEQYF TGTGCCAGCAGCCTAAGAGTCTACGAGCAGTACTTC
TRBJ2-1 . TRBV7-6 few CASSSGTLSYNEQFF TGTGCCAGCAGCTCCGGGACTTTGTCCTACAATGAGCAGTTCTTC
TRBJ2-7 TRBD2 TRBV6-1 . CASSERGGRLEQYF TGTGCCAGCAGTGAACGGGGGGGGCGACTCGAGCAGTACTTC
TRBJ2-1 TRBD1 TRBV7-9 . CASSPTGFSYNEQFF TGTGCCAGCAGCCCGACAGGGTTCTCCTACAATGAGCAGTTCTTC
TRBJ2-3 TRBD2 TRBV29-1 few CSVGGGRWIDTQYF TGCAGCGTTGGAGGCGGGAGGTGGATAGATACGCAGTATTTT
TRBJ2-7 . TRBV5-4 . CASSQIQTGEQYF TGTGCCAGCAGCCAGATTCAGACAGGCGAGCAGTACTTC
TRBJ1-2 . TRBV12-5 once CASGPGPYGYTF TGTGCTAGTGGTCCGGGTCCCTATGGCTACACCTTC
TRBJ2-1 TRBD2 TRBV5-1 . CASSLPDLSGGAVGSYNEQFF TGCGCCAGCAGCTTGCCCGACCTTAGCGGGGGGGCCGTAGGTTCCTACAATGAGCAGTTCTTC
TRBJ2-5 . TRBV9 . CASSPNAVTTLAETQYF TGTGCCAGCAGCCCAAACGCAGTAACCACCCTCGCCGAGACCCAGTACTTC
TRBJ1-1 . TRBV5-1 . CASSLSGVVNTEAFF TGCGCCAGCAGCTTGTCAGGGGTAGTGAACACTGAAGCTTTCTTT
TRBJ2-5 TRBD2 TRBV7-2 . CASSLERGGTQYF TGTGCCAGCAGCTTAGAACGGGGGGGGACCCAGTACTTC
TRBJ2-4 TRBD2 TRBV4-2 many CASSQVQGLAGGLAKNIQYF TGTGCCAGCAGCCAAGTACAAGGACTAGCGGGAGGCCTAGCCAAAAACATTCAGTACTTC
TRBJ2-2 TRBD1 TRBV7-3 . CASGPQTGPNTGELFF TGTGCCAGCGGCCCTCAGACAGGGCCTAACACCGGGGAGCTGTTTTTT
TRBJ2-6 . TRBV29-1 . CSVEDRLVGSGANVLTF TGCAGCGTTGAAGATCGACTAGTCGGGTCTGGGGCCAACGTCCTGACTTTC
TRBJ2-1 . TRBV3-1/TRBV3-2 . CASSPGSFRGGNEQFF TGTGCCAGCAGTCCCGGGTCCTTCCGTGGTGGGAATGAGCAGTTCTTC
TRBJ1-4 . TRBV30 . CAWGAGPNEKLFF TGTGCCTGGGGGGCAGGGCCGAATGAAAAACTGTTTTTT
TRBJ2-7 TRBD2 TRBV5-8 . CASRIEWGPKGLAVAYEQYF TGTGCCAGCAGGATCGAGTGGGGACCTAAAGGACTAGCGGTTGCCTACGAGCAGTACTTC
TRBJ1-1 TRBD1 TRBV5-1 few CASSATGLNTEAFF TGCGCCAGCAGCGCGACAGGGCTGAACACTGAAGCTTTCTTT
TRBJ2-7 . TRBV4-1 . CASSQGDEQYF TGCGCCAGCAGCCAGGGCGACGAGCAGTACTTC
TRBJ2-5 TRBD1 TRBV5-1 . CASSRTGSSGETQYF TGCGCCAGCAGCCGGACAGGCTCATCTGGGGAGACCCAGTACTTC
TRBJ2-7 . TRBV7-2 few CASSLAGASEQYF TGTGCCAGCAGCTTAGCGGGAGCCTCCGAGCAGTACTTC
TRBJ2-3 TRBD2 TRBV7-3 . CASSQLAGGTDTQYF TGTGCCAGCAGCCAACTAGCGGGAGGTACAGATACGCAGTATTTT
TRBJ2-7 . TRBV19 . CASSIPTQPNIPTEQYF TGTGCCAGTAGTATACCGACACAACCTAACATCCCCACCGAGCAGTACTTC
TRBJ2-1 TRBD1 TRBV6-6 . CASNDGGQGYNEQFF TGTGCCAGCAATGATGGGGGACAGGGATACAATGAGCAGTTCTTC
TRBJ2-7 TRBD2 TRBV14 . CASSQQRFGGEQYF TGTGCCAGCAGCCAACAAAGGTTCGGGGGGGAGCAGTACTTC
TRBJ1-1 . TRBV5-6 . CASSWAGDTEAFF TGTGCCAGCAGCTGGGCCGGGGACACTGAAGCTTTCTTT
TRBJ2-3 . TRBV25-1 . CASSERWGRARTDTQYF TGTGCCAGCAGTGAACGGTGGGGCAGGGCTCGTACAGATACGCAGTATTTT
TRBJ2-7 TRBD2 TRBV11-2 . CASTAGDWVIEQYF TGTGCCAGCACGGCGGGGGATTGGGTGATCGAGCAGTACTTC
TRBJ2-3 TRBD1 TRBV13 . CASSLRDRGSTDTQYF TGTGCCAGCAGCTTAAGGGACAGGGGTTCCACAGATACGCAGTATTTT
TRBJ2-1 . TRBV4-1 few CASSPTGSQRYNEQFF TGCGCCAGCAGCCCGACAGGATCTCAACGCTACAATGAGCAGTTCTTC
TRBJ1-5 . TRBV5-1 . CASSLAGQGGQPQHF TGCGCCAGCAGCTTGGCAGGGCAGGGTGGCCAGCCCCAGCATTTT
TRBJ2-7 . TRBV12-3/TRBV12-4 . CASQQGASYEQYF TGTGCCAGCCAACAGGGAGCCTCCTACGAGCAGTACTTC
TRBJ2-7 . TRBV7-2 . CASSLALAPSYEQYF TGTGCCAGCAGCTTAGCCCTAGCCCCATCCTACGAGCAGTACTTC
TRBJ2-3 . TRBV6-5 . CASSRTAGDTQYF TGTGCCAGCAGTCGGACAGCAGGAGATACGCAGTATTTT
TRBJ1-6 . TRBV27 few CASSYRAKSSPLHF TGTGCCAGCAGCTACAGGGCGAAGAGTTCACCCCTCCACTTT
TRBJ2-1 . TRBV3-1/TRBV3-2 few CASSHPLGRRGDEQFF TGTGCCAGCAGCCACCCCCTCGGGCGCAGGGGTGATGAGCAGTTCTTC
TRBJ1-4 . TRBV3-1/TRBV3-2 . CASSQDQEKLFF TGTGCCAGCAGCCAAGACCAAGAAAAACTGTTTTTT
TRBJ1-1 . TRBV5-6 . CASSLGLKPNTEAFF TGTGCCAGCAGCTTGGGGCTGAAACCGAACACTGAAGCTTTCTTT
TRBJ2-7 TRBD2 TRBV29-1 . CSVGGSGTSGTYEQYF TGCAGCGTGGGGGGCTCCGGGACTAGCGGGACTTACGAGCAGTACTTC
TRBJ1-1 . TRBV5-5 . CASIHSGPEAFF TGTGCCAGCATCCACAGCGGGCCTGAAGCTTTCTTT
TRBJ1-1 . TRBV2 many CASSEGPMNTEAFF TGTGCCAGCAGTGAGGGCCCTATGAACACTGAAGCTTTCTTT
TRBJ2-1 TRBD2 TRBV19 . CASLAGGPNEQFF TGTGCCAGTCTAGCGGGGGGACCGAATGAGCAGTTCTTC
TRBJ1-4 . TRBV2 . CASSELAGEKLFF TGTGCCAGCAGTGAGCTTGCAGGGGAAAAACTGTTTTTT
TRBJ1-4 TRBD1 TRBV19 . CASSIGRDSLSKLFF TGTGCCAGTAGTATAGGCCGGGACAGTCTGTCAAAACTGTTTTTT
TRBJ2-3 . TRBV11-3 few CASSFGGGKHADTQYF TGTGCCAGCAGCTTCGGGGGAGGAAAGCACGCAGATACGCAGTATTTT